This T cell receptor beta chain was obtained from a study of cytotoxic CD8 clonotypes in ibrutinib-treated CLL. Study context: The patients, over ten relapsed/refractory and approximately 15 treatment-naive, included fewer than 18 who were IGHV unmutated.

Germline V gives CDR1 SNHLY, CDR2 FYNNEI. The CDR3 runs to 14 residues. Trimming at V came to 6 bases and at J to 2 bases, leaving 2 bases not matched to a gene. Profiled with immunoSEQ multiplex PCR; TCRdb holds only in-frame clones, not every one. The sample yields 110,000 or so clones, approximately 56% seen once. Study-wide results and caveats: The clonality rise at ibrutinib response reflected private clonotype expansion.

Of note for this clone: Its specificity is not known.

The receptor's source is a human donor with chronic lymphocytic leukemia. Here the sequenced sample was PBMCs, taken after 24 months of ibrutinib treatment. The chain combines TRBV2 with TRBJ2-5; 11 positions agree with TRBD2. In nucleotides, the CDR3 is TGTGCCAGCAGGAGACTAGCGGGGCAAGAGACCCAGTACTTC. Translating gives CASRRLAGQETQYF.